This T cell receptor beta chain was profiled in a study of T cell responses to AZD1222 COVID-19 vaccine. Sequencing used immunoSEQ multiplex PCR; TCRdb keeps in-frame clones, though not all of them. This sample's table reports about 140,000 clones. On this clone itself: Its antigen is still unknown.

Study outcomes and limitations: Donors in the cohort were predominantly white British and more often female, and clonal diversity was possibly underestimated.

The CDR3 is 16 amino acids. Trimming shortened V by 0 bases and J by 2 bases, and 13 bases separated the two germline ends. Germline V gene data show CDR1 as SGHTA and CDR2 as FQGNSA. Sequences were obtained from peripheral blood. The genes are TRBV7-2 and TRBJ2-5; tentative D call: TRBD1 (6 bases). The sequence derives from an adult in good health. CDR3 amino acids: CASSLARGRGQETQYF. In DNA form, the CDR3 reads TGTGCCAGCAGCTTAGCTCGGGGCAGGGGACAAGAGACCCAGTACTTC.